Each of the 31 T cell receptor beta chains below was sequenced from the same sample in a study of blood T cells in healthy people across ages. Combining a sample-barcoded 5' primer with a J-beta primer mix, a second PCR ran for 7 to 11 cycles. TCRdb re-analysed the 5' RACE reads in MiXCR, keeping a single row per CDR3 protein. Among 800,000 to 1,000,000 distinct CDR3 sequences, around 46% were seen once, and the ten largest hold 13%. The sample consisted of blood. The receptors were sampled from a man younger than 40 in good health.

V and J are TRBV6-5 and TRBJ2-3; 10 bases align to TRBD2. The germline gives CDR1 MNHEY, CDR2 SVGAGI. J gave up 6 bases and V 5 bases, and 11 bases lay outside the gene matches. The CDR3 is 16 residues long. This CDR3 is CASSPPGSGGADTQYF. CDR3 DNA: TGTGCCAGCAGTCCGCCGGGAAGCGGGGGGGCCGATACGCAGTATTTT.

The rearrangement uses TRBV4-3 and TRBJ2-7, with D hard to call. The germline V gene encodes CDR1 LGHNA and CDR2 YSLEER. V was clipped by 0 bases and J by 5 bases, with 17 bases between them. The CDR3 contains 16 residues. The CDR3 loop reads CASSQDTETGLHEQYF. The DNA of the CDR3 is TGCGCCAGCAGCCAAGATACGGAGACTGGGCTCCACGAGCAGTACTTC.

This clonotype was found a few times. Here the CDR3 reads CATPLVLGPSSCEQYF. Written as DNA, the CDR3 is TGTGCCACCCCCCTGGTTCTGGGACCTAGTTCTTGCGAGCAGTACTTC. The gene calls are TRBV19 and TRBJ2-5; D possibly matches TRBD1 or TRBD2 (5 bases each). The J call is uncertain, as TRBJ2-7 better fits the DNA end. The V gene's germline CDR1 is LNHDA and CDR2 SQIVND (reference sequence). CDR3 length equals 16 residues.

This clonotype was seen at least ten times. The chain has TRBV5-1 and TRBJ2-3; no reliable D call. This CDR3 spans 15 amino acids. Germline assignment: CDR1 SGHRS and CDR2 YFSETQ. V lost 4 bases, J lost 6 bases, and 18 bases lay in between. The CDR3 loop reads CASSPNRPQRDTQYF. The CDR3 DNA sequence: TGCGCCAGCAGCCCTAACCGGCCGCAACGCGATACGCAGTATTTT.

The V gene is TRBV28, the J gene TRBJ1-2; tentative D call: TRBD1 (6 bases). Germline assignment: CDR1 MDHEN and CDR2 SYDVKM. Trimming took off 8 bases at V and 6 bases at J, with 22 bases between the two ends. The CDR3 loop spans 15 amino acids. CDR3 amino acids: CASRARGGQLHGYTF. CDR3 bases: TGTGCCAGCCGAGCGAGGGGGGGGCAGCTCCATGGCTACACCTTC.

A few counts support this clonotype. The CDR3 bases are TGCGCCAGCAGCCAGTTCGGGTACGAGCAGTACTTC. Protein sequence: CASSQFGYEQYF. This rearrangement joins TRBV4-1 to TRBJ2-7; D not certain. Trimming stripped 3 bases from V and 4 bases from J, with 7 bases between. Germline-derived CDR1 and CDR2 are MGHRA and YSYEKL. The CDR3 is made up of 12 amino acids.

The chain carries TRBV10-3 and TRBJ1-4; D not certain. The CDR3 is 13 residues long. Germline CDR1 ENHRY, CDR2 SYGVKD. The germline V and J ends were trimmed by 11 bases and 4 bases, with 14 bases remaining between them. CDR3 coding DNA: TGTGCCTCCCGGACCGGCGATAATGAAAAACTGTTTTTT. It yields the protein CASRTGDNEKLFF.

The chain employs TRBV21-1 and TRBJ1-5. TRBV21-1 is a pseudogene. The CDR3 is 17 amino acids. The CDR3 DNA is TGTGCCAGCAGCAAAGTCGCAGGGGAGGGGGACAATCAGCCCCAGCATTTT. It translates to CASSKVAGEGDNQPQHF.

This clonotype was detected only a few times. V gene TRBV20-1 combines with J gene TRBJ2-5, with 9 bases that match TRBD2. This CDR3 is built from 14 residues. Germline lookup yields CDR1 DFQATT and CDR2 SNEGSKA (reference sequence). V was clipped by 3 bases and J by 0 bases; unmatched bases: 2. The DNA of the CDR3 is TGCAGTGCTAGCCGACTAGCGGACCAAGAGACCCAGTACTTC. Amino acid sequence: CSASRLADQETQYF.

Only a few counts were recorded for this clonotype. The chain couples TRBV4-3 to TRBJ2-3; no clear D. CDR1 LGHNA and CDR2 YSLEER come from the germline V gene. This CDR3 has 15 amino acids. V lost 0 bases and J 4 bases, leaving 11 bases between the germline ends. The CDR3 protein is CASSQDPRASDTQYF. CDR3 in DNA: TGCGCCAGCAGCCAAGATCCAAGGGCGTCAGATACGCAGTATTTT.

This clonotype was counted a few times. The chain is built from TRBV27 and TRBJ2-5; tentatively, D is TRBD1 or TRBD2 (5 bases each). From germline, CDR1 is MNHEY and CDR2 SMNVEV (reference sequence). The CDR3 spans 13 residues. Trimming took 1 base from V and 11 from J, leaving 14 bases between them. The CDR3 here is CASSLFSRGEQYF. The CDR3 coding sequence is TGTGCCAGCAGTTTATTTAGTCGAGGGGAGCAGTACTTC.

The rearrangement uses TRBV27 and TRBJ1-2; D call uncertain. Germline V gene lookup returns CDR1 MNHEY and CDR2 SMNVEV (reference sequence). The CDR3 runs to 13 residues. Between the trimmed V and J ends, which lost 6 bases and 7 bases, there was a span of 15 bases. In DNA form, the CDR3 reads TGTGCCAGCAGCTCACAAAATCCGGGTGGCTACACCTTC. This encodes CASSSQNPGGYTF.

In this sample, this clonotype turned up once. The chain recombines TRBV7-2 with TRBJ1-2, with D possibly being TRBD1 (6 bases). The germline V gene has CDR1 SGHTA and CDR2 FQGNSA. The CDR3 contains 13 residues. V was clipped by 7 bases and J by 4 bases, with 13 bases between them. CDR3 in amino acids: CASTNRGGYGYTF. CDR3 bases: TGTGCCAGCACCAATAGAGGGGGCTATGGCTACACCTTC.

This CDR3 reads CASSPIGTDDGSYGYTF. CDR3 sequence (DNA): TGTGCCAGCAGCCCGATAGGGACTGACGACGGAAGCTATGGCTACACCTTC. The V call is TRBV3-1, the J call TRBJ1-2; D possibly corresponds to TRBD1 (5 bases). Germline-derived CDR1 and CDR2 are LGHDT and YNNKEL (reference sequence). The CDR3 length is 17 residues. The V gene lost 4 bases and the J gene lost 4 bases, with 22 bases spanning the gap. The variable domain in full, completed from reference TRBV3-1 and TRBJ1-2, reads DTAVSQTPKYLVTQMGNDKSIKCEQNLGHDTMYWYKQDSKKFLKIMFSYNNKELIINETVPNRFSPKSPDKAHLNLHINSLELGDSAVYFCASSPIGTDDGSYGYTFGSGTRLTVV.

The chain has TRBV6-4 and TRBJ1-1; D is unclear. V was trimmed by 4 bases and J by 7 bases, leaving 7 bases between them. The CDR3 totals 11 residues. The germline gives CDR1 MRHNA, CDR2 SNTAGT. The CDR3, as DNA: TGTGCCAGCAGTGTAGCCCTTGAAGCTTTCTTT. Protein sequence: CASSVALEAFF.

The rearrangement uses TRBV20-1 and TRBJ2-7; TRBD2 matches at 11 bases. Germline CDR1 reads DFQATT; CDR2 reads SNEGSKA (reference sequence). The CDR3 has 14 amino acids. V shed 5 bases, J shed 3 bases, and the junction held 6 bases outside the gene matches. Here the CDR3 reads CSALLAGGLYEQYF. Written as DNA, the CDR3 is TGCAGTGCTCTTCTAGCGGGGGGACTCTACGAGCAGTACTTC.

This clonotype was seen a handful of times. The chain employs TRBV3-1 and TRBJ2-1, with D unclear. Germline-derived CDR1 and CDR2 are LGHDT and YNNKEL (reference sequence). This CDR3 has 14 residues. Trimming stripped 4 bases from V and 15 bases from J, with 22 bases between. The CDR3 DNA reads as TGTGCCAGCAGCCCCCAACTCCTCATGCGAGAAGTGTTCTTC. As protein: CASSPQLLMREVFF.

The V gene is TRBV9, the J gene TRBJ1-2; the D gene is possibly TRBD1 (5 bases). The CDR3 extends over 14 amino acids. The V gene's germline CDR1 is SGDLS and CDR2 YYNGEE. V was pared by 4 bases and J by 8 bases, with 18 bases between. The CDR3 coding sequence is TGTGCCAGCAGCTCCAGCTGGGGGGGAGACGGCTACACCTTC. Translating gives CASSSSWGGDGYTF.

This clonotype has a count of ten or more. This chain links TRBV29-1 with TRBJ2-5; TRBD1 matches at 7 bases. This CDR3 is built from 13 residues. The germline gives CDR1 SQVTM, CDR2 ANQGSEA. In nucleotides, the CDR3 is TGCTCCGTCGGGGACAGCGCACAAGAGACCCAGTACTTC. This sequence encodes CSVGDSAQETQYF.

This clonotype has just a few counts. The rearrangement joins TRBV4-1 to TRBJ1-5; D gene unclear. V gave up 0 bases and J gave up 7 bases, with 13 bases separating them. CDR3 length: 15 amino acids. In germline, CDR1 is MGHRA, CDR2 YSYEKL. The CDR3 DNA reads as TGCGCCAGCAGCCAAGAAGGAGCGATTAGCCAGCCCCAGCATTTT. Translation gives CASSQEGAISQPQHF.

On this clonotype itself: Its ends do not fully match the called genes, so a read error is possible. V is TRBV4-1 and J is TRBJ2-1; 12 nucleotides line up with TRBD2. CDR1 and CDR2 (germline): MGHRA, YSYEKL. This CDR3 is 16 amino acids long. The CDR3 nucleotides read TGCGCCAGCAGACCTCGACTAGCGGGGGAAAACAATGAGCGGTTCTTC. It encodes CASRPRLAGENNERFF.

V is TRBV27 and J is TRBJ1-1; maybe TRBD1 (5 bases). This CDR3 comprises 16 residues. Per the germline V gene, CDR1 is MNHEY and CDR2 is SMNVEV (reference sequence). Between the trimmed V and J ends, which lost 5 bases and 4 bases, there was a span of 20 bases. The CDR3 nucleotides are TGTGCCAGCAGTCACCGAAACTGGGGCAGGCCCACTGAAGCTTTCTTT. It codes for CASSHRNWGRPTEAFF.

The V call is TRBV29-1, the J call TRBJ2-4, with D possibly matching TRBD2 (5 bases). The germline V gene encodes CDR1 SQVTM and CDR2 ANQGSEA. The CDR3 loop spans 11 amino acids. V lost 5 bases, J lost 13 bases, and 15 bases lay in between. The DNA for the CDR3 is TGCAGCGTTCTGACTCCTGGGGAGCAGTACTTC. It translates to CSVLTPGEQYF.

The chain recombines TRBV30 with TRBJ1-2; possible D gene TRBD1, 6 bases. CDR1 and CDR2 from the germline V gene are GTSNPN and SVGIG (reference sequence). The CDR3 spans 11 residues. Trimming cost V 8 bases and J 8 bases, with 15 bases left between them. The CDR3 DNA reads TGTGCCACCACAACAGGGTACGGCTACACCTTC. Amino acids: CATTTGYGYTF. Using reference TRBV30 and TRBJ1-2 for the parts outside the CDR3, the full variable domain is SQTIHQWPATLVQPVGSPLSLECTVEGTSNPNLYWYRQAAGRGLQLLFYSVGIGQISSEVPQNLSASRPQDRQFILSSKKLLLSDSGFYLCATTTGYGYTFGSGTRLTVV.

Turning to this clonotype: This may stem from a read error, because a much larger clone lies one nucleotide away. This chain connects TRBV6-5 to TRBJ2-1; 8 positions agree with TRBD2. Germline CDR1 is MNHEY and CDR2 is SVGAGI. This CDR3 has 15 residues. In DNA form, the CDR3 reads TGTGCCAGCACTAAGAGCGGGGGACACTACAATAAGCAGTTCTTC. This translates into CASTKSGGHYNKQFF.

V gene TRBV7-2 combines with J gene TRBJ2-5, with D perhaps matching TRBD2 (5 bases). The V gene's germline CDR1 is SGHTA and CDR2 FQGNSA. The V end was cut by 1 base, the J end by 4 bases, with 16 bases between. There are 16 residues in the CDR3. The CDR3 reads CASSLGTAALIETQYF. CDR3 bases: TGTGCCAGCAGCTTAGGGACTGCGGCCTTAATAGAGACCCAGTACTTC.

The chain couples TRBV5-1 to TRBJ1-2; 9 bases agree with TRBD1. V dropped 2 bases and J dropped 8; count of bases not matched to a gene: 10. The germline gives CDR1 SGHRS, CDR2 YFSETQ. The CDR3 runs 15 residues. CDR3 coding DNA: TGCGCCAGCAGCTTCGAACAGGGGGCGGTCGGCGGCTACACCTTC. It is translated as CASSFEQGAVGGYTF.

J is TRBJ2-3 and V is TRBV6-2 or TRBV6-3, with a weak D call TRBD2 (5 bases). This CDR3 is built from 10 residues. Germline CDR1 and CDR2: MNHEY and SVGEGT. Trimming took off 5 bases at V and 8 bases at J, with 5 bases between the two ends. The CDR3: CASSSGTQYF. CDR3 DNA: TGTGCCAGCAGTAGCGGTACGCAGTATTTT.

The rearrangement links TRBV12-3 or TRBV12-4 to TRBJ2-1, with 10 bases identical to TRBD1. There are 15 residues in the CDR3. The V segment lost 4 bases and the J segment 7 bases; nucleotides outside the gene matches: 7. Here the CDR3 reads CASSSDRGLLNEQFF. The CDR3 DNA sequence: TGTGCCAGCAGTTCTGACAGGGGGCTTCTGAATGAGCAGTTCTTC.

This clonotype was recorded at least ten times. The chain has TRBV20-1 and TRBJ2-7, with 10 bases that match TRBD2. Looked up from germline, CDR1 is DFQATT and CDR2 is SNEGSKA (reference sequence). The CDR3 runs 14 residues. Trimming cost V 0 bases and J 5 bases; bases outside gene matches: 4. CDR3 DNA: TGCAGTGCTAGAGAAGCGGGGGGGCTCAACGAGCAGTACTTC. This sequence encodes CSAREAGGLNEQYF.

The chain combines TRBV7-2 with TRBJ2-1, with D perhaps assigned TRBD1 or TRBD2 (5 bases each). Germline V CDR1 and CDR2: SGHTA, FQGNSA. The CDR3 length is 17 residues. V gave up 5 bases and J gave up 9 bases, with 26 bases separating them. The DNA of the CDR3 is TGTGCCAGCAGCCAAAATCCCGGGACCGCGAGCGTTACTGAGCAGTTCTTC. This translates into CASSQNPGTASVTEQFF.